This TCR beta chain was identified in a study of T cell responses to AZD1222 COVID-19 vaccine. Study-level findings and limits: At baseline, seropositivity was found in only a handful of AZD1222 recipients.

As concerns this clone: Its antigen is not identified.

The CDR3 consists of 15 residues. The germline V gene has CDR1 SGHNT and CDR2 YYREEE (reference sequence). V dropped 0 bases and J dropped 4 bases, with 8 bases sitting between them. Produced via immunoSEQ multiplex PCR; TCRdb's table is partial and in-frame only. The sample has roughly 150,000 clones; 90% to 95% are singletons. Sequencing used peripheral blood, obtained on day 0 of AZD1222 vaccination. The chain recombines TRBV5-4 with TRBJ1-6; unclear D gene. The TCR comes from an adult in good health. The CDR3 DNA is TGTGCCAGCAGCTTGGCCGGCAGTTATAATTCACCCCTCCACTTT. Translation gives CASSLAGSYNSPLHF. Full variable domain (remainder filled in from reference TRBV5-4 and TRBJ1-6): ETGVTQSPTHLIKTRGQQVTLRCSSQSGHNTVSWYQQALGQGPQFIFQYYREEENGRGNFPPRFSGLQFPNYSSELNVNALELDDSALYLCASSLAGSYNSPLHFGNGTRLTVT.